Listed here are 30 T cell receptor beta chains from one sample, sequenced in a study of shared clonotypes between healthy human individuals (dated by TCRdb to 2018 to 2021). The method behind the library was the immunoSEQ multiplex PCR assay. TCRdb carries this immuneACCESS record with in-frame sequences only. Its versions omit some clonotypes, under half of them owing to an unresolved V gene in the studies checked, with the rest unexplained. In all, the sample holds 600,000 to 800,000 clones, and roughly two thirds of those were seen once. The ten largest clones add up to under 2% of the sample. The specimen sequenced was memory CD4+ T cells sorted from blood. Read against the paper, the sample's cell subset or site label means: CD45RA-negative fraction. The origin of the receptors is a woman in her twenties or thirties in good health.

This clone has a handful of counts. The CDR3: CASSPLSGRGEQFF. CDR3 nucleotides: TGTGCCAGCAGCCCCCTCAGCGGGAGGGGTGAGCAGTTCTTC. The chain is built from TRBV7-3 and TRBJ2-1, with TRBD2 matching over 10 bases. Per the germline V gene, CDR1 is SGHTA and CDR2 is FQGTGA. The CDR3 is made up of 14 amino acids. Losses at the gene ends were 5 bases for V and 9 bases for J; bases not matched to a gene: 7. The full variable domain, its missing parts supplied by reference TRBV7-3 and TRBJ2-1, is GAGVSQTPSNKVTEKGKYVELRCDPISGHTALYWYRQSLGQGPEFLIYFQGTGAADDSGLPNDRFFAVRPEGSVSTLKIQRTERGDSAVYLCASSPLSGRGEQFFGPGTRLTVL.

The chain joins TRBV10-1 to TRBJ2-1, with 9 nucleotides matching TRBD2. The CDR3 is 14 residues long. V lost 6 bases, J lost 7 bases, and 7 bases stayed unmatched. Germline-derived CDR1 and CDR2 are WNHNN and SYGVQD (reference sequence). The CDR3 DNA is TGCGCCAGCAGCGTTAGACTAGCGGCGAATGAGCAGTTCTTC. It encodes CASSVRLAANEQFF.

The V call is TRBV13, the J call TRBJ2-1, with 11 nucleotides matching TRBD2. The V and J ends lost 2 bases and 2 bases, in that order; junction bases with no gene match: 14. The V gene's germline CDR1 is PRHDT and CDR2 FYEKMQ (reference sequence). The CDR3 loop spans 20 amino acids. CDR3 DNA: TGTGCCAGCAGCTTATCGTCGGGGCTAGCGGGAGGACAGCCCTACAATGAGCAGTTCTTC. It is translated as CASSLSSGLAGGQPYNEQFF.

A remark on this clone: One base away lies a much larger clone, so this may be a sequencing read error. V usage is TRBV2 and J usage is TRBJ1-1, with TRBD1 identical over 9 bases. Germline CDR1 and CDR2: SNHLY and FYNNEI. This CDR3 has 14 residues. Trimming took 4 bases from V and 1 from J; bases not matched to a gene: 1. The chain's CDR3 is CASSVTGGNTEAFF. CDR3 nucleotide sequence: TGTGCCAGCAGTGTGACAGGGGGGAACACTGAAGCTTTCTTT.

The rearrangement links TRBV11-2 to TRBJ2-3, with 15 nucleotides matching TRBD2. With 4 bases clipped from V and 6 bases from J, the junction kept 5 bases outside the gene matches. Germline loops: CDR1 SGHAT, CDR2 FQNNGV. The CDR3 is 16 residues long. The CDR3 region has the DNA TGTGCCAGCAGCTCCGATGGACTAGCGGGGGGGGATACGCAGTATTTT. This gives the protein CASSSDGLAGGDTQYF.

In this sample, this clone turned up a few times. This chain links TRBV18 with TRBJ1-5; D is unresolved. This CDR3 comprises 16 residues. V lost 3 bases to trimming and J lost 2 bases, with 14 bases between them. CDR1 is KGHSH, CDR2 LQKENI, per germline. The CDR3 DNA reads TGTGCCAGCTCACCCAATCCTGGGGTTGGCAATCAGCCCCAGCATTTT. Translating gives CASSPNPGVGNQPQHF.

The chain couples TRBV14 to TRBJ1-2; D is unclear. The germline V gene has CDR1 SGHDN and CDR2 FVKESK. The length of the CDR3 is 13 residues. Trimming removed 1 base at V and 3 bases at J, with 6 bases between. DNA of the CDR3: TGTGCCAGCAGCCAAGCCCGCTACTATGGCTACACCTTC. Translated, it gives CASSQARYYGYTF.

On this clone itself: Additional DNA sequences in this sample encode the identical CDR3. V usage is TRBV27 and J usage is TRBJ2-2; D unresolved. Germline V gene data show CDR1 as MNHEY and CDR2 as SMNVEV (reference sequence). Trimming pared 2 bases from V and 3 bases from J, leaving 4 bases between. The CDR3 contains 13 residues. The CDR3 loop is CASSLGDTGELFF. Written as DNA, the CDR3 is TGTGCCAGCAGTTTAGGTGACACCGGGGAGCTGTTTTTT.

The V gene is TRBV29-1, the J gene TRBJ2-5, with TRBD2 matching 8 bases. The end of the DNA is better explained by TRBJ2-7, so the J call may be wrong. CDR1 is SQVTM, CDR2 ANQGSEA, per germline. The CDR3 is 13 amino acids. The CDR3 DNA sequence: TGCAGCGTTGAAGCGGGAGGGGGCTACGAGCAGTACTTC. Translating gives CSVEAGGGYEQYF.

The J gene is TRBJ1-1, the V gene TRBV6-1; D unclear. Germline V gene lookup returns CDR1 MNHNS and CDR2 SASEGT. Between the trimmed V and J ends, which lost 1 base and 3 bases, there was a span of 12 bases. The CDR3 sequence is 15 residues long. The CDR3 DNA is TGTGCCAGCAGTGAAGTTTACAGTATGGACACTGAAGCTTTCTTT. Its translation: CASSEVYSMDTEAFF.

This chain connects TRBV9 to TRBJ1-4, with 7 nucleotides matching TRBD1. Trimming cost V 3 bases and J 5 bases; bases outside gene matches: 7. This CDR3 is built from 15 residues. Germline lookup yields CDR1 SGDLS and CDR2 YYNGEE. CDR3: CASSGQGTGNEKLFF. The CDR3 DNA reads as TGTGCCAGCAGCGGACAGGGAACGGGGAATGAAAAACTGTTTTTT. Looking up the rest from reference TRBV9 and TRBJ1-4 gives the full variable domain: DSGVTQTPKHLITATGQRVTLRCSPRSGDLSVYWYQQSLDQGLQFLIQYYNGEERAKGNILERFSAQQFPDLHSELNLSSLELGDSALYFCASSGQGTGNEKLFFGSGTQLSVL.

This chain links TRBV4-2 with TRBJ2-1; no definite D call. Trimming pared 3 bases from V and 6 bases from J, leaving 12 bases between. The CDR3 loop spans 14 amino acids. CDR1 is LGHNA and CDR2 is YNFKEQ in the germline V gene. DNA of the CDR3: TGTGCCAGCAGCCATTCCCAAACCCCCAATGAGCAGTTCTTC. It specifies CASSHSQTPNEQFF.

The chain uses TRBV6-6 and TRBJ2-2; no firm D call. CDR3 size: 13 residues. Germline loops: CDR1 MNHNY, CDR2 SVGAGI (reference sequence). V lost 7 bases to trimming and J lost 7 bases, with 13 bases between them. CDR3 amino acids: CASIRGPVGELFF. CDR3 DNA sequence: TGTGCCAGCATCCGAGGCCCGGTCGGGGAGCTGTTTTTT.

This chain connects TRBV5-1 to TRBJ2-5, with 10 bases that match TRBD1. Per the germline V gene, CDR1 is SGHRS and CDR2 is YFSETQ. The CDR3 is 17 residues long. J lost 3 bases, V lost 2 bases, and 10 bases had no gene match. This chain's CDR3 is CASSFRPRDRGEETQYF. Here the CDR3 DNA reads TGCGCCAGCAGCTTCAGACCCCGGGACAGGGGTGAAGAGACCCAGTACTTC.

The chain recombines TRBV28 with TRBJ2-7; 12 nucleotides align to TRBD2. CDR3 length: 18 residues. In germline, CDR1 is MDHEN, CDR2 SYDVKM. Unmatched junction bases numbered 15, after V lost 5 bases and J lost 4 bases. The chain's CDR3 is CASSAGQGPSGRVYEQYF. In DNA form, the CDR3 reads TGTGCCAGCAGTGCCGGACAGGGCCCTAGCGGGAGGGTATACGAGCAGTACTTC. The full variable domain, its missing parts supplied by reference TRBV28 and TRBJ2-7, is DVKVTQSSRYLVKRTGEKVFLECVQDMDHENMFWYRQDPGLGLRLIYFSYDVKMKEKGDIPEGYSVSREKKERFSLILESASTNQTSMYLCASSAGQGPSGRVYEQYFGPGTRLTVT.

V usage is TRBV6-5 and J usage is TRBJ2-6; D ambiguous. The CDR3 covers 15 residues. Trimming took 2 bases from V and 2 from J, leaving 7 bases between them. Germline values: CDR1 MNHEY, CDR2 SVGAGI. In DNA form, the CDR3 reads TGTGCCAGCAGTTACCGCCGGACTGGGGCCAACGTCCTGACTTTC. Protein product: CASSYRRTGANVLTF.

As for this clone: Other nucleotide sequences from this sample produce the same CDR3. V is TRBV9 and J is TRBJ1-3; D ambiguous. V gave up 0 bases and J gave up 7 bases, with 8 bases separating them. Germline V gene lookup returns CDR1 SGDLS and CDR2 YYNGEE. There are 13 residues in the CDR3. CDR3 sequence reads: CASSVGPGNTIYF. The CDR3 nucleotides read TGTGCCAGCAGCGTAGGGCCAGGCAACACCATATATTTT.

The chain combines TRBV27 with TRBJ2-7, with 7 positions matching TRBD1. The V segment lost 8 bases and the J segment 6 bases; nucleotides outside the gene matches: 4. The length of the CDR3 is 11 residues. Per germline, CDR1 MNHEY and CDR2 SMNVEV (reference sequence). The CDR3 coding sequence is TGTGCCAGCGCGACAGGGCCCGAGCAGTACTTC. Translating gives CASATGPEQYF.

The chain uses TRBV10-3 and TRBJ1-5, with D uncertain. Trimming cost V 3 bases and J 3 bases, with 3 bases left between them. Germline loops: CDR1 ENHRY, CDR2 SYGVKD. This CDR3 has 12 amino acids. The CDR3 here is CAISEHNQPQHF. The DNA for the CDR3 is TGTGCCATCAGTGAACACAATCAGCCCCAGCATTTT.

This clone was seen once. The rearrangement uses TRBV18 and TRBJ2-1; no reliable D call. Deletions cut 3 bases from V and 5 bases from J, with 5 bases between. The CDR3 sequence is 12 residues long. Germline loops: CDR1 KGHSH, CDR2 LQKENI. DNA of the CDR3: TGTGCCAGCTCACCCCCCAACAATGAGCAGTTCTTC. Its translation is CASSPPNNEQFF.

The chain employs TRBV29-1 and TRBJ2-1; D remains unclear. Trimming stripped 3 bases from V and 0 bases from J, with 12 bases between. This CDR3 contains 15 residues. The V gene's germline CDR1 is SQVTM and CDR2 ANQGSEA. Written as DNA, the CDR3 is TGCAGCGTTGACCGTGGGGTTGTCTCCTACAATGAGCAGTTCTTC. Its protein product is CSVDRGVVSYNEQFF.

The CDR3 reads CASSPGQGGAAGANVLTF. CDR3 DNA: TGTGCCAGCAGCCCCGGACAGGGTGGAGCCGCTGGGGCCAACGTCCTGACTTTC. This rearrangement joins TRBV7-2 to TRBJ2-6; TRBD1 agrees at 8 bases. The V gene's germline CDR1 is SGHTA and CDR2 FQGNSA. This CDR3 contains 18 residues. V lost 5 bases, J lost 2 bases, and 11 bases stayed unmatched.

This sequence joins TRBV5-6 and TRBJ2-5; tentatively, D is TRBD2 (5 bases). The V gene lost 6 bases and the J gene lost 5 bases, with 14 bases spanning the gap. This CDR3 contains 13 residues. Germline CDR1 reads SGHDT; CDR2 reads YYEEEE. The CDR3 nucleotides are TGTGCCAGCAAAGGAGGCCCTGGGGAGACCCAGTACTTC. Its protein product is CASKGGPGETQYF.

In this sample, this clone turned up a few times. This rearrangement joins TRBV4-1 to TRBJ1-1, with D unclear. Between the trimmed V and J ends, which lost 0 bases and 1 base, there was a span of 18 bases. This CDR3 contains 18 residues. The germline V gene has CDR1 MGHRA and CDR2 YSYEKL. In nucleotides, the CDR3 is TGCGCCAGCAGCCAAGATCCAGGCGGGGAGTATCCGAACACTGAAGCTTTCTTT. Protein: CASSQDPGGEYPNTEAFF.

V usage is TRBV5-1 and J usage is TRBJ2-4; TRBD1 aligns across 7 bases. V lost 3 bases, J lost 3 bases, and 18 bases stayed unmatched. The CDR3 loop spans 19 amino acids. Germline V lookup: CDR1 SGHRS, CDR2 YFSETQ. The CDR3 bases are TGCGCCAGCAGCTGGAGAAATACGGACAGGCTGGTGGACAAAAACATTCAGTACTTC. Translation gives CASSWRNTDRLVDKNIQYF.

The rearrangement joins TRBV29-1 to TRBJ1-6, with D possibly TRBD1 on 6 matching bases. Trimming stripped 5 bases from V and 7 bases from J, with 12 bases between. The CDR3 runs to 13 residues. Germline V gene data show CDR1 as SQVTM and CDR2 as ANQGSEA. The chain's CDR3 is CSVQQGRNSPLHF. CDR3 nucleotide sequence: TGCAGCGTTCAACAGGGCCGCAATTCACCCCTCCACTTT.

The gene calls are TRBV7-7 and TRBJ2-4, with TRBD1 matching over 7 bases. Germline CDR1 reads SSHAT; CDR2 reads FNYEAQ (reference sequence). Germline trimming cut 4 bases from V and 1 base from J; bases unmatched to any gene: 7. This CDR3 comprises 16 residues. This chain's CDR3 is CASSSPGGFAKNIQYF. In DNA, the CDR3 is TGTGCCAGCAGCTCGCCAGGGGGTTTCGCCAAAAACATTCAGTACTTC.

The J gene is TRBJ2-7, the V gene TRBV7-8; 7 positions match TRBD2. CDR3 length: 15 residues. With V trimmed by 5 bases and J by 0 bases, 7 bases remained unmatched. CDR1 is SGHVS, CDR2 FQNEAQ, per germline. The CDR3 coding sequence is TGTGCCAGCAGCCAAAGGCGGGGGATCTCCTACGAGCAGTACTTC. This gives the protein CASSQRRGISYEQYF.

The chain has TRBV7-8 and TRBJ2-7, with 11 bases lining up with TRBD2. The germline CDR1 and CDR2 sequences are SGHVS and FQNEAQ. V lost 2 bases to trimming and J lost 13 bases; unmatched junction nucleotides: 10. CDR3 length: 14 amino acids. The CDR3 protein is CASSLILAGGGDYF. The CDR3 DNA is TGTGCCAGCAGCTTAATTCTAGCGGGAGGCGGGGATTACTTC.

This sequence joins TRBV6-1 and TRBJ2-1, with a tentative D call TRBD1 (6 bases). Trimming left V 4 bases short and J 11 bases short, with 21 bases between. Germline V gives CDR1 MNHNS, CDR2 SASEGT. The CDR3 length is 15 residues. The CDR3 spells CASSAELGANPQQFF. The DNA of the CDR3 is TGTGCCAGCAGTGCAGAACTGGGGGCTAACCCTCAGCAGTTCTTC.